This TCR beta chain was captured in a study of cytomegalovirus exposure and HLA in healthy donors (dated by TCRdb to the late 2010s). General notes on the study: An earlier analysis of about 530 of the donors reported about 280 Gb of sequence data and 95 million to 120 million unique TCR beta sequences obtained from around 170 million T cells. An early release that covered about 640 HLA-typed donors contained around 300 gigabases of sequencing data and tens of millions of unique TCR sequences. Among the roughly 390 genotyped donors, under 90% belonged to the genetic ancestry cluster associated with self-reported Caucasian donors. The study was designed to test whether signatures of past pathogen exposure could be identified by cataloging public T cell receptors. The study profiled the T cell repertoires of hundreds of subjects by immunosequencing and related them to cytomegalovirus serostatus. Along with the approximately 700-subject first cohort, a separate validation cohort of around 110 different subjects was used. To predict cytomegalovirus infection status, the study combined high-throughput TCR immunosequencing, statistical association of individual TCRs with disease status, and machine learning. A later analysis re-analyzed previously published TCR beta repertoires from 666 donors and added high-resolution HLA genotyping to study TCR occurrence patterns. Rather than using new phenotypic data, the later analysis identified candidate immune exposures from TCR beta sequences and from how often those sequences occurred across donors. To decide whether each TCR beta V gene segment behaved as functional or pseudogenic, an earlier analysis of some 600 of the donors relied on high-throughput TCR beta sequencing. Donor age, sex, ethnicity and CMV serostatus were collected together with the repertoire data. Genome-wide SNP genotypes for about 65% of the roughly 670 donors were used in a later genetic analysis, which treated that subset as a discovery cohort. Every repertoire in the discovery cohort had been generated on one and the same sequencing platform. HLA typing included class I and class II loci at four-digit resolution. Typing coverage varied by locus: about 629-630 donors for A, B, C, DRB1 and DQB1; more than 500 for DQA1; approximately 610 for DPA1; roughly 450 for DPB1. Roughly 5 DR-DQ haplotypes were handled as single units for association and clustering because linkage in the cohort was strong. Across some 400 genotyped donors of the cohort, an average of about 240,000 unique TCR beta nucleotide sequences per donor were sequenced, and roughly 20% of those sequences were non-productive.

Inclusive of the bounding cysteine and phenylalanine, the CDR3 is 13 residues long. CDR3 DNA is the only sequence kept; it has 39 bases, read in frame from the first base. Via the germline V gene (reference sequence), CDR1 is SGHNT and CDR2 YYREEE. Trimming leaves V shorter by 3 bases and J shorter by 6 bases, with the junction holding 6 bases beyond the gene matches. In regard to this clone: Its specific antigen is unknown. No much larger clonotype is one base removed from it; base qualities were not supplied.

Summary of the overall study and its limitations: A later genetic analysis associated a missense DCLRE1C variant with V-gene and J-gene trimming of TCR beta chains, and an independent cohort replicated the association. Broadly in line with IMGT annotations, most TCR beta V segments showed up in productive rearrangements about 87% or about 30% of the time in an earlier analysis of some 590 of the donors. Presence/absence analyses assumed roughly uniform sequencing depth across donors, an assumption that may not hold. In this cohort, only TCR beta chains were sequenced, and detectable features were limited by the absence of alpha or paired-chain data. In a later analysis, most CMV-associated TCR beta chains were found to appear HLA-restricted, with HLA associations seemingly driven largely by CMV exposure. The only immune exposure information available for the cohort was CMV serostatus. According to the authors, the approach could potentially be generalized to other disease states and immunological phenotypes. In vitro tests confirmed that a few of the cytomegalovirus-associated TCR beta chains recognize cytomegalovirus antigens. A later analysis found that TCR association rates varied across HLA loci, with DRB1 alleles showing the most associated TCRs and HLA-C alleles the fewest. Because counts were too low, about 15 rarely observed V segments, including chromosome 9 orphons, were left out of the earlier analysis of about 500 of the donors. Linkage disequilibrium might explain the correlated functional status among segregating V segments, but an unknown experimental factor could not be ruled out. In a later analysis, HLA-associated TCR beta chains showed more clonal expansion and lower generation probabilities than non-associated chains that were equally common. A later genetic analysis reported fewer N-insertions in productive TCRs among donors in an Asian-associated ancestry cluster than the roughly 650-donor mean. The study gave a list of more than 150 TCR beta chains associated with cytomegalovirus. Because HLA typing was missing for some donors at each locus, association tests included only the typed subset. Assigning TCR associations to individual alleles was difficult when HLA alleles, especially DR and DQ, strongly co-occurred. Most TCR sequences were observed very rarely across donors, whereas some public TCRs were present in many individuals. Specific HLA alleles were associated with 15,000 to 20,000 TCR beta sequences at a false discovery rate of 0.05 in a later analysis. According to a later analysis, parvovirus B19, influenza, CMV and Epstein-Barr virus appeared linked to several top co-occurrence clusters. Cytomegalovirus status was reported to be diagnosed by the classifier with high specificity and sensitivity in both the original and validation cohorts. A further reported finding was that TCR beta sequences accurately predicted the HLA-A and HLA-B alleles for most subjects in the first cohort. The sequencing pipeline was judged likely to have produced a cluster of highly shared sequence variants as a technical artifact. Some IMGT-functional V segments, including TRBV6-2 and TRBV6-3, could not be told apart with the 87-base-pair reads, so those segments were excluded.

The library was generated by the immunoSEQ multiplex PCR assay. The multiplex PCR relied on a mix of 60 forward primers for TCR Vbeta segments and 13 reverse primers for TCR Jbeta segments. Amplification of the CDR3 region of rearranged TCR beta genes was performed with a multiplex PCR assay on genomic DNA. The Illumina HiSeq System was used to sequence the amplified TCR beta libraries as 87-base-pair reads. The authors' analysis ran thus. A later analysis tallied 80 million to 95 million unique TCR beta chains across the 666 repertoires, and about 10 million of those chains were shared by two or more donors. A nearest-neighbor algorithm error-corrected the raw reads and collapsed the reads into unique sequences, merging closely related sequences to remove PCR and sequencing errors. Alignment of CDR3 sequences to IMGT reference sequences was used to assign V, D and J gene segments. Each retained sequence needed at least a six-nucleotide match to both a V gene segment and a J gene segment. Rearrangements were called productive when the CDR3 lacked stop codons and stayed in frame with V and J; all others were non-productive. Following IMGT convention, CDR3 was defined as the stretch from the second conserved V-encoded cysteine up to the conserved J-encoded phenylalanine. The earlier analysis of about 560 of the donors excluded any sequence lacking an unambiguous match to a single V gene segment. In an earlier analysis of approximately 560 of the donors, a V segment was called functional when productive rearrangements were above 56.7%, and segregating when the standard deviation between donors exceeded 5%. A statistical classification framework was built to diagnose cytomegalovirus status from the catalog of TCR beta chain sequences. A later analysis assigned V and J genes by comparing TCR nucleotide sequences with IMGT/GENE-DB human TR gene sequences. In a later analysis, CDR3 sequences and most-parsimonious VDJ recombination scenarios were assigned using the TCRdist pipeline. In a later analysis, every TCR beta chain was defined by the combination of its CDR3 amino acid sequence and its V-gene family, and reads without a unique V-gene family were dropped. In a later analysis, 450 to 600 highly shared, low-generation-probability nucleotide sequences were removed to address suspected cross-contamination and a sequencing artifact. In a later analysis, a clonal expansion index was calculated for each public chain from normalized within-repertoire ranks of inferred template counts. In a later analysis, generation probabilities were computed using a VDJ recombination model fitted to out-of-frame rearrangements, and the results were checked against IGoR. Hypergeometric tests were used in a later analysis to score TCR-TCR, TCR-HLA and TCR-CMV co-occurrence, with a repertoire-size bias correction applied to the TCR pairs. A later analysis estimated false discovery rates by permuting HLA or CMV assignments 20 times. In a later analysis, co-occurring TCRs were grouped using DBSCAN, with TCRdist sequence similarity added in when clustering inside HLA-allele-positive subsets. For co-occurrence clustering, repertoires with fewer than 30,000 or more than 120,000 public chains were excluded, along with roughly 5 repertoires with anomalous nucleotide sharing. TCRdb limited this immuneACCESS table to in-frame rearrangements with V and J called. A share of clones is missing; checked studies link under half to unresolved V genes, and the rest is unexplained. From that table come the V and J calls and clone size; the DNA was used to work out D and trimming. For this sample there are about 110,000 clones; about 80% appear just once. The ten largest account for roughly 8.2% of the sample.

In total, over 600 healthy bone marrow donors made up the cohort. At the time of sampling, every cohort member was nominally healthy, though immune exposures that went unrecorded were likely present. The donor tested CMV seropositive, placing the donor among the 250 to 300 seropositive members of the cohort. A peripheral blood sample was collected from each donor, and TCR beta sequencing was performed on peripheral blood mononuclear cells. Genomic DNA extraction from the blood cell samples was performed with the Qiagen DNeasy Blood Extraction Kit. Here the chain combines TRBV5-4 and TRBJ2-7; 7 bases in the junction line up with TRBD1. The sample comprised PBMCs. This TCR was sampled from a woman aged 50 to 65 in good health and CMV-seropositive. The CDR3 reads CASSSRQGGEQYF. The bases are TGTGCCAGCAGCTCCCGACAGGGTGGCGAGCAGTACTTC. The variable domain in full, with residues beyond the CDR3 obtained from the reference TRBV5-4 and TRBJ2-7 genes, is ETGVTQSPTHLIKTRGQQVTLRCSSQSGHNTVSWYQQALGQGPQFIFQYYREEENGRGNFPPRFSGLQFPNYSSELNVNALELDDSALYLCASSSRQGGEQYFGPGTRLTVT.